The 4 T cell receptor beta chains listed next were all sequenced from one sample in a study of CD8+ T cells in alopecia areata. As the sequencing template, cDNA was produced by extracting RNA and reverse transcribing it. The data were produced by immunoSEQ multiplex PCR, yet TCRdb's version contains in-frame clones alone and is incomplete. This sample has about 200,000 clones, with more than 45% found just once. Noted treatment: oral pan-JAK inhibitor, 5-10 mg twice daily. The sequenced sample was CD4+ T cells sorted from blood, obtained at week 24, from a patient treated with tofacitinib. The receptors here all came from a human donor with alopecia areata.

The gene calls are TRBV29-1 and TRBJ1-1; 7 bases map to TRBD1. Germline-derived CDR1 and CDR2 are SQVTM and ANQGSEA. The CDR3 has 12 residues. Trimming at V came to 1 base and at J to 5 bases, leaving 1 base not matched to a gene. In DNA, the CDR3 is TGCAGCGTTGAAGCGACAGGGACTGAAGCTTTCTTT. Translation: CSVEATGTEAFF. The full variable domain, completed using reference TRBV29-1 and TRBJ1-1, is SAVISQKPSRDICQRGTSLTIQCQVDSQVTMMFWYRQQPGQSLTLIATANQGSEATYESGFVIDKFPISRPNLTFSTLTVSNMSPEDSSIYLCSVEATGTEAFFGQGTRLTVV.

J is TRBJ2-7 and V is TRBV4-1, with a tentative D call TRBD1 (6 bases). CDR3 length: 15 residues. Germline V gene data show CDR1 as MGHRA and CDR2 as YSYEKL. The V gene lost 1 base and the J gene lost 2 bases, with 12 bases spanning the gap. The chain's CDR3 is CASSQGYGDTYEQYF. For the CDR3, the DNA is TGCGCCAGCAGCCAAGGTTACGGGGACACCTACGAGCAGTACTTC.

The rearrangement uses TRBV27 and TRBJ2-7; possible D gene TRBD2, 6 bases. Germline V lookup: CDR1 MNHEY, CDR2 SMNVEV (reference sequence). The CDR3 runs 15 residues. V was trimmed by 6 bases and J by 3 bases, leaving 18 bases between them. CDR3 in DNA: TGTGCCAGCAGGCGGGTGGGACTGGGTAACTACGAGCAGTACTTC. This sequence encodes CASRRVGLGNYEQYF.

Only a few counts were recorded for this clone. The chain has TRBV9 and TRBJ2-3; no firm D call. Per germline, CDR1 SGDLS and CDR2 YYNGEE. V lost 2 bases and J lost 6, with 16 bases in between. The CDR3 contains 15 residues. The CDR3 nucleotides are TGTGCCAGCAGCGTCAACCGCATCTTACCGGATACGCAGTATTTT. Amino acid sequence: CASSVNRILPDTQYF.